The 23 T cell receptor beta chains in this list originate from one sample, sequenced in a study of beta chain features in type 1 diabetes. For these receptors, no antigen is known. Expressed TCRB transcripts were sequenced because the entire RNA isolate underwent reverse transcription. Clones were sequenced by immunoSEQ multiplex PCR, and TCRdb holds only the in-frame ones, with some missing. The table has around 360,000 clones, roughly 13% seen once; the top ten hold 0.01%. Study results and limitations: When Type 1 diabetes patients were examined, their TCRB CDR3s proved moderately but significantly shorter in all four CD4+ subsets.

The sequencing sample was made of naive CD4+ T cells from blood. These receptors all come from a woman between 18 and 30 years old with type 1 diabetes.

The rearrangement joins TRBV30 to TRBJ2-5; D unclear. From germline, CDR1 is GTSNPN and CDR2 SVGIG (reference sequence). Trimming shortened V by 1 base and J by 2 bases, and 5 bases separated the two germline ends. The CDR3 covers 12 residues. The DNA of the CDR3 is TGTGCCTGGAGTGGAGCACAAGAGACCCAGTACTTC. It translates to CAWSGAQETQYF.

This clone was seen a handful of times. This sequence joins TRBV5-1 and TRBJ1-1, with 8 bases aligning to TRBD1. This CDR3 comprises 15 residues. J lost 4 bases, V lost 5 bases, and 10 bases had no gene match. Germline V CDR1 and CDR2: SGHRS, YFSETQ. CDR3 loop: CASSPQPTGGTEAFF. Here the CDR3 DNA reads TGCGCCAGCAGTCCACAACCCACAGGGGGCACTGAAGCTTTCTTT.

This chain uses TRBV6-6 with TRBJ1-1; D perhaps matches TRBD1 (5 bases). CDR1 MNHNY and CDR2 SVGAGI come from the germline V gene (reference sequence). CDR3 length: 16 amino acids. Trimming removed 2 bases from V and 1 base from J, with 14 bases in between. Here the CDR3 reads CASSYTQAGANTEAFF. The CDR3 region has the DNA TGTGCCAGCAGTTACACACAGGCTGGGGCGAACACTGAAGCTTTCTTT.

Note on this clone: This specimen includes other DNA sequences encoding the same CDR3. This chain uses TRBV4-1 with TRBJ2-4; D is unclear. The CDR3 is made up of 15 amino acids. CDR1 is MGHRA, CDR2 YSYEKL, per germline. Trimming pared 2 bases from V and 0 bases from J, leaving 8 bases between. The CDR3 protein is CASSQRLLAKNIQYF. CDR3 bases: TGCGCCAGCAGCCAACGACTGCTAGCCAAAAACATTCAGTACTTC.

The chain links TRBV20-1 to TRBJ2-7, with D possibly being TRBD1 (6 bases). V dropped 6 bases and J dropped 3 bases, with 9 bases sitting between them. CDR3 size: 11 residues. Per germline, CDR1 DFQATT and CDR2 SNEGSKA (reference sequence). Written as DNA, the CDR3 is TGCAGTGCCCCGGACAGCTACGAGCAGTACTTC. It yields the protein CSAPDSYEQYF.

The chain joins TRBV10-3 to TRBJ2-1; 10 bases are a match to TRBD2. This CDR3 has 15 amino acids. J gave up 5 bases and V 3 bases, and 4 bases lay outside the gene matches. Per the germline V gene, CDR1 is ENHRY and CDR2 is SYGVKD. CDR3 region: CAISDSSGRNNEQFF. The CDR3 DNA sequence: TGTGCCATCAGTGACTCTAGCGGGAGAAACAATGAGCAGTTCTTC.

The sample holds a few counts of this clone. The chain links TRBV9 to TRBJ1-2; 9 bases line up with TRBD1. V was clipped by 4 bases and J by 8 bases; unmatched bases: 12. Germline assignment: CDR1 SGDLS and CDR2 YYNGEE. The CDR3 is 15 amino acids. In nucleotides, the CDR3 is TGTGCCAGCAGCCCTTCAATTGACAGGGGGAGAGGCTACACCTTC. This translates into CASSPSIDRGRGYTF.

This chain joins TRBV29-1 and TRBJ2-3, with D perhaps TRBD2 (5 bases). The length of the CDR3 is 14 residues. Germline CDR1 is SQVTM and CDR2 is ANQGSEA. Trimming stripped 2 bases from V and 1 base from J, with 10 bases between. The CDR3 DNA sequence: TGCAGCGTTGAAATAACCGGGGGCACAGATACGCAGTATTTT. Amino acids: CSVEITGGTDTQYF.

This clone was found a few times. This rearrangement joins TRBV4-3 to TRBJ1-1, with unresolved D. This CDR3 region has 14 residues. Per the germline V gene, CDR1 is LGHNA and CDR2 is YSLEER. The V gene lost 0 bases and the J gene lost 4 bases, with 9 bases spanning the gap. The CDR3 here is CASSQEALSTEAFF. DNA of the CDR3: TGCGCCAGCAGCCAAGAAGCGTTGAGCACTGAAGCTTTCTTT.

This clone was detected a few times. The chain uses TRBV7-9 and TRBJ1-2; 10 bases map to TRBD1. Losses at the gene ends were 5 bases for V and 8 bases for J; bases not matched to a gene: 5. CDR3 length: 13 residues. The germline V gene has CDR1 SEHNR and CDR2 FQNEAQ (reference sequence). CDR3 sequence (DNA): TGTGCCAGCAGCATCCGGGACAGGGGAGGCTACACCTTC. This codes for CASSIRDRGGYTF. Looking up the rest from reference TRBV7-9 and TRBJ1-2 gives the full variable domain: DTGVSQNPRHKITKRGQNVTFRCDPISEHNRLYWYRQTLGQGPEFLTYFQNEAQLEKSRLLSDRFSAERPKGSFSTLEIQRTEQGDSAMYLCASSIRDRGGYTFGSGTRLTVV.

The chain combines TRBV5-4 with TRBJ2-2; 9 bases are shared with TRBD1. V dropped 5 bases and J dropped 4; count of bases not matched to a gene: 6. Germline CDR1 is SGHNT and CDR2 is YYREEE (reference sequence). The CDR3 is 15 residues long. DNA of the CDR3: TGTGCCAGCAGACCCCGGGACAGGGCCACCGGGGAGCTGTTTTTT. Translation: CASRPRDRATGELFF. Combining the CDR3 with reference TRBV5-4 and TRBJ2-2 gives the whole variable domain ETGVTQSPTHLIKTRGQQVTLRCSSQSGHNTVSWYQQALGQGPQFIFQYYREEENGRGNFPPRFSGLQFPNYSSELNVNALELDDSALYLCASRPRDRATGELFFGEGSRLTVL.

Only a few counts were recorded for this clone. The chain uses TRBV7-3 and TRBJ2-1, with 9 positions matching TRBD2. The V and J ends lost 2 bases and 7 bases, in that order; junction bases with no gene match: 3. The CDR3 runs 14 residues. Germline values: CDR1 SGHTA, CDR2 FQGTGA. For the CDR3, the DNA is TGTGCCAGCAGCTTACCTAGCGGGACGAATGAGCAGTTCTTC. It is translated as CASSLPSGTNEQFF.

The chain combines TRBV5-1 with TRBJ2-1; TRBD2 matches 13 bases. CDR1 SGHRS and CDR2 YFSETQ come from the germline V gene. V shed 6 bases and J 7 bases; nucleotides not matched to a gene: 7. This CDR3 comprises 15 residues. The CDR3: CASTGTSGIGNEQFF. DNA of the CDR3: TGCGCCAGCACCGGGACTAGCGGGATTGGTAATGAGCAGTTCTTC.

In DNA, the CDR3 is TGTGCCAGCAGTCGTCGGGACAGGGGGAACACTGAAGCTTTCTTT. Translating gives CASSRRDRGNTEAFF. The chain is built from TRBV5-6 and TRBJ1-1; 10 bases agree with TRBD1. In germline, CDR1 is SGHDT, CDR2 YYEEEE. CDR3 length equals 15 residues. V dropped 5 bases and J dropped 1; count of bases not matched to a gene: 5. The variable domain in full, with the rest retrieved from reference TRBV5-6 and TRBJ1-1, is DAGVTQSPTHLIKTRGQQVTLRCSPKSGHDTVSWYQQALGQGPQFIFQYYEEEERQRGNFPDRFSGHQFPNYSSELNVNALLLGDSALYLCASSRRDRGNTEAFFGQGTRLTVV.

This clone turned up a few times. The chain has TRBV7-3 and TRBJ2-3, with TRBD1 as a possible D gene (6 bases). This CDR3 is built from 16 residues. The germline V gene has CDR1 SGHTA and CDR2 FQGTGA. V lost 5 bases, J lost 0 bases, and 15 bases lay in between. CDR3 DNA: TGTGCCAGCAGCAGAGGACAGACTACCAGCACAGATACGCAGTATTTT. Translating it yields CASSRGQTTSTDTQYF.

The chain has TRBV19 and TRBJ2-7; 11 bases are a match to TRBD2. The CDR3 is 15 amino acids. J lost 0 bases, V lost 6 bases, and 4 bases had no gene match. Germline V CDR1 and CDR2: LNHDA, SQIVND (reference sequence). Here the CDR3 DNA reads TGTGCCAGTAGGGGACTAGCGGCGAGCTCCTACGAGCAGTACTTC. Its translation is CASRGLAASSYEQYF.

This clone was seen a handful of times. Here the CDR3 DNA reads TGTGCCAGCAGACCGACAGGGAGGAATGAGCAGTTCTTC. Encoded protein: CASRPTGRNEQFF. The V call is TRBV6-5, the J call TRBJ2-1, with D perhaps TRBD1 (7 bases). Germline V lookup: CDR1 MNHEY, CDR2 SVGAGI. The CDR3 runs 13 residues. Trimming pared 6 bases from V and 7 bases from J, leaving 13 bases between.

This clone was observed a handful of times. The chain carries TRBV21-1 and TRBJ2-2; the listed D gene, TRBD2, was not tested against the DNA. TRBV21-1 is given as a pseudogene. The CDR3 covers 16 residues. CDR3 nucleotides: TGTGCCAGCAGCATGGGGAGGACATTGAACACCGGGGAGCTGTTTTTT. Its protein is CASSMGRTLNTGELFF.

This clone was seen a handful of times. This chain joins TRBV28 and TRBJ2-1, with 10 bases matching TRBD2. The V gene's germline CDR1 is MDHEN and CDR2 SYDVKM. The CDR3 runs to 16 residues. The V and J ends lost 6 bases and 4 bases, in that order; junction bases with no gene match: 9. The CDR3 loop reads CASSLLSGRVYNEQFF. CDR3 sequence (DNA): TGTGCCAGCAGCCTCCTCAGCGGGAGGGTATACAATGAGCAGTTCTTC.

This clone was seen more than once but under ten times. V usage is TRBV10-3 and J usage is TRBJ1-2, with D unresolved. Trimming cost V 6 bases and J 8 bases, with 13 bases left between them. The germline CDR1 and CDR2 sequences are ENHRY and SYGVKD. This CDR3 has 12 amino acids. The CDR3 nucleotides are TGTGCCATCAGGGGTTTCGGGGAAGGCTACACCTTC. Its protein is CAIRGFGEGYTF.

This sequence joins TRBV28 and TRBJ1-2; D is uncertain. This CDR3 is built from 10 residues. Germline CDR1 MDHEN, CDR2 SYDVKM. Trimming removed 6 bases from V and 3 bases from J, with 2 bases in between. Here the CDR3 reads CASSDYGYTF. DNA of the CDR3: TGTGCCAGCAGCGACTATGGCTACACCTTC.

This clone has more than one count but fewer than ten. This sequence joins TRBV12-5 and TRBJ2-1; tentative D call: TRBD2 (7 bases). The germline V and J ends were trimmed by 0 bases and 2 bases, with 17 bases remaining between them. The CDR3 spans 18 residues. Germline values: CDR1 LGHNT, CDR2 FRNRAP. CDR3 amino acids: CASGLVRYGGGPYNEQFF. The CDR3 bases are TGTGCTAGTGGTTTGGTACGCTATGGCGGGGGCCCCTACAATGAGCAGTTCTTC.

This clone has only a few counts. The chain combines TRBV5-4 with TRBJ2-6; 12 positions match TRBD1. With 4 bases clipped from V and 3 bases from J, the junction kept 5 bases outside the gene matches. Per germline, CDR1 SGHNT and CDR2 YYREEE (reference sequence). The CDR3 consists of 17 residues. CDR3: CASSRDRGQGGANVLTF. The CDR3 DNA reads as TGTGCCAGCAGCCGGGACAGGGGGCAAGGTGGGGCCAACGTCCTGACTTTC. The variable domain in full, with the rest retrieved from reference TRBV5-4 and TRBJ2-6, is ETGVTQSPTHLIKTRGQQVTLRCSSQSGHNTVSWYQQALGQGPQFIFQYYREEENGRGNFPPRFSGLQFPNYSSELNVNALELDDSALYLCASSRDRGQGGANVLTFGAGSRLTVL.